This TCR beta chain emerged from a study of vaccination effects on CD4 cells after COVID-19. Deletions cut 4 bases from V and 5 bases from J, with 14 bases between. This CDR3 has 14 residues. CDR1 and CDR2 from the germline V gene are MNHEY and SVGAGI. Sequencing was preceded by expansion of antigen-specific CD4+ T cells with viral peptide pools in the ViraFEST assay. Culture proceeded for 9 to 11 days, and CD4+ T cells were then isolated. Either the BNT162b2 or mRNA-1273 vaccine was given to participants in two doses. This clone has only a few counts. Its cognate antigen is unknown. Repertoires were generated with immunoSEQ multiplex PCR, while TCRdb's copy carries only in-frame clones and drops some. The sample holds some 25,000 clones; less than 75% are singletons and the top ten take 7% to 9.5%.

V gene TRBV6-5 combines with J gene TRBJ1-1; maybe TRBD1 (6 bases). The sequence was collected from a human donor who received a COVID-19 vaccine. This specimen consisted of CD4+ T cells from PBMCs cultured with SARS-CoV-2 spike peptides, obtained after COVID-19 vaccination. The CDR3 DNA follows: TGTGCCAGCAGTTCAAACAGGGTTTTGACTGAAGCTTTCTTT. Its protein is CASSSNRVLTEAFF.